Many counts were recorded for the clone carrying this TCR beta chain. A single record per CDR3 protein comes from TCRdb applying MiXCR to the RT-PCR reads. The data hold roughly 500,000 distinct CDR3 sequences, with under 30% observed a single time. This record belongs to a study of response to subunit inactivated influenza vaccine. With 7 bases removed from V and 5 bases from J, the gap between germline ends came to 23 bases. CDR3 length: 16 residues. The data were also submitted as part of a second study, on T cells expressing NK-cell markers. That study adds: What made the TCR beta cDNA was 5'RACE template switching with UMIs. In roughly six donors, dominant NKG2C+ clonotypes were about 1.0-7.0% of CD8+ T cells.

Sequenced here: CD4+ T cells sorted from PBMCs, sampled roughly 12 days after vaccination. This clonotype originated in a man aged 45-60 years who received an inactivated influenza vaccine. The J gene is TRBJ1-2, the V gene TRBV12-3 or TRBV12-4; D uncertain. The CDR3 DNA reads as TGTGCCAGCACCGAATTACCCGTCGAGTCTCGGTATGGCTACACCTTC. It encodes CASTELPVESRYGYTF.